This is a list of T cell receptor beta chains from one sample in a study of T cells in localized non-small cell lung cancer. Only in-frame clones appear in the TCRdb table, and some are missing; sequencing was by immunoSEQ multiplex PCR. Counted here are about 26,000 clones, about 85% occurring once; the ten biggest clones make up over 11%. The source was peripheral blood, collected before any cancer treatment. The receptors shown here come from a female donor over 55 with stage II squamous cell lung carcinoma. The CDR3 runs from the conserved cysteine through the conserved F or W. The D gene is left open where the match is weak. Some rows mark clone size as missing; the rest say once, few, many or name a class of expanded clone.

.,.,TRBV7-2,TRBJ1-5,TGTGCCAGCAGCTTAGCGTTAGGGGAGGCTCAGCCCCAGCATTTT,CASSLALGEAQPQHF
.,.,TRBV6-5,TRBJ2-2,TGTGCCACCCGGGGGCGACGGGACACCGGGGAGCTGTTTTTT,CATRGRRDTGELFF
.,.,TRBV7-6,TRBJ2-1,TGTGCCAGCAGCTTAGGGGGCGGCCCGAGCTCCTACAATGAGCAGTTCTTC,CASSLGGGPSSYNEQFF
.,.,TRBV11-2,TRBJ1-1,TGTGCCAGCAGCCCTGCAGGGTTCCGACAAGGGAACACTGAAGCTTTCTTT,CASSPAGFRQGNTEAFF
.,.,TRBV7-2,TRBJ1-1,TGTGCCAGCAGCTTACTGCCTCAGGGAAGGGGCACTGAAGCTTTCTTT,CASSLLPQGRGTEAFF
.,.,TRBV12-5,TRBJ1-5,TGTGCTAGTGGTCCCCGGAAGGGACATCAGCCCCAGCATTTT,CASGPRKGHQPQHF
.,.,TRBV5-5,TRBJ1-1,TGTGCCAGCAGCACGAGTGGCGGCTCGAACACTGAAGCTTTCTTT,CASSTSGGSNTEAFF
.,TRBD1,TRBV2,TRBJ1-4,TGTGCCAGCAGTGCACCGGGACAGGGGAATGAAAAACTGTTTTTT,CASSAPGQGNEKLFF
.,.,TRBV11-3,TRBJ2-3,TGTGCCAGCAGCACTAGAGATACGCAGTATTTT,CASSTRDTQYF
.,.,TRBV9,TRBJ2-1,TGTGCCAGCAGCGCCATTAGGGGCAATGAGCAGTTCTTC,CASSAIRGNEQFF
few,.,TRBV10-3,TRBJ1-2,TGTGCCATCACTTCAGGGGAGGGGGGCTACACCTTC,CAITSGEGGYTF
.,.,TRBV27,TRBJ1-1,TGTGCCAGCAGCTCCGCCTTGAACACTGAAGCTTTCTTT,CASSSALNTEAFF
.,.,TRBV10-3,TRBJ2-7,TGTGCCATCAGTGAGCCGGGCCGGAACGAGCAGTACTTC,CAISEPGRNEQYF
.,.,TRBV7-9,TRBJ2-3,TGTGCCAGCAGCTCCCACAGGGTGGGCACAGATACGCAGTATTTT,CASSSHRVGTDTQYF
.,.,TRBV7-2,TRBJ2-7,TGTGCCAGCAGCTTACAGGTAACCGCCTCCTACGAGCAGTACTTC,CASSLQVTASYEQYF
.,.,TRBV2,TRBJ2-2,TGTGCCAGCACGAAGGACACCGGGGAGCTGTTTTTT,CASTKDTGELFF
.,.,TRBV7-8,TRBJ2-1,TGTGCCAGCAGCCCAACCCCGGGTACGAGCTCCTACAATGAGCAGTTCTTC,CASSPTPGTSSYNEQFF
.,.,TRBV5-1,TRBJ2-6,TGCGCCAGCAGCCCCGGGGGACCTGGGGCCAACGTCCTGACTTTC,CASSPGGPGANVLTF
few,TRBD2,TRBV7-6,TRBJ2-1,TGTGCCAGCAGCACCGGGACTAGCAATGAGCAGTTCTTC,CASSTGTSNEQFF
.,.,TRBV5-1,TRBJ1-6,TGCGCCAGCAGGTTGGGGCGGGGGGGGCGGGGGGATTCACCCCTCCACTTT,CASRLGRGGRGDSPLHF
.,.,TRBV14,TRBJ2-5,TGTGCCAGCAGCCAAGGACCGGGAGAGACCCAGTACTTC,CASSQGPGETQYF
.,.,TRBV14,TRBJ1-3,TGTGCCAGCCGGAGGGAAAGCTCTGGAAACACCATATATTTT,CASRRESSGNTIYF
.,TRBD1,TRBV30,TRBJ1-1,TGTGCCTGGGTAGGACAGGGGGGGACTGAAGCTTTCTTT,CAWVGQGGTEAFF
.,.,TRBV29-1,TRBJ1-1,TGCAGCGTGGGCAGGACTGAAGCTTTCTTT,CSVGRTEAFF